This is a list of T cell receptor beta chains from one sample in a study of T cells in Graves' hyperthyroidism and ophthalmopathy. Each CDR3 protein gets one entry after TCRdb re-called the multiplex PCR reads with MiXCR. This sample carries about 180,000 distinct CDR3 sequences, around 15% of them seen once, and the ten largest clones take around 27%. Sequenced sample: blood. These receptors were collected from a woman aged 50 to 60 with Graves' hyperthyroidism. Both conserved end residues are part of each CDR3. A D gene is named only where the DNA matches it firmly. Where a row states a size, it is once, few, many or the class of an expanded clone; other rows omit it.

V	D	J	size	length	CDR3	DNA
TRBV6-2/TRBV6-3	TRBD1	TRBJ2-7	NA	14	CASSGTGQGIEQYF	TGTGCCAGCAGTGGTACGGGACAGGGGATCGAGCAGTACTTC
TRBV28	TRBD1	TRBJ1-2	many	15	CASSPPGQGGRSYTF	TGTGCCAGCAGTCCCCCGGGACAGGGAGGAAGAAGCTACACCTTC
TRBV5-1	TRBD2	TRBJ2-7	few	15	CASSLAGGAEYEQYF	TGCGCCAGCAGCTTGGCGGGGGGGGCGGAATACGAGCAGTACTTC
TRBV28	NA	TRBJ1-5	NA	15	CASRFRGGPNQPQHF	TGTGCCAGCCGCTTCCGGGGGGGACCCAATCAGCCCCAGCATTTT
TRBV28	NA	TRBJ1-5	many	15	CASSLPAGLNQPQHF	TGTGCCAGCAGTCTCCCGGCAGGCCTCAATCAGCCCCAGCATTTT
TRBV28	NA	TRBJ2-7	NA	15	CASNLGSAGRWEQYF	TGCGCCAGCAACCTTGGCTCGGCGGGTCGTTGGGAGCAGTACTTC
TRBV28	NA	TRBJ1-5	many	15	CASSPLWGMGQPQHF	TGTGCCAGCAGCCCCCTTTGGGGGATGGGTCAGCCCCAGCATTTT
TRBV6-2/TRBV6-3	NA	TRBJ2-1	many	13	CASRQDSYNEQFF	TGTGCCAGCCGACAGGACTCCTACAATGAGCAGTTCTTC
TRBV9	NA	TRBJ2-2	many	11	CASSSLGELFF	TGTGCCAGCAGCTCTCTGGGGGAGCTGTTTTTT
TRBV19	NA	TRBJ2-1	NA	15	CASSIGGGALNEQFF	TGTGCCAGTAGTATTGGCGGGGGCGCACTCAATGAGCAGTTCTTC
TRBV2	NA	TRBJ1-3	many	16	CASSEYLGGSGNTIYF	TGTGCCAGCAGCGAATACCTGGGGGGCTCTGGAAACACCATATATTTT
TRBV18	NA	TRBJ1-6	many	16	CASSPTGQRDNSPLHF	TGTGCCAGCTCACCCACCGGACAGCGTGATAATTCACCCCTCCACTTT
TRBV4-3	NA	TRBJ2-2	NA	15	CASSQDRSPTGELFF	TGCGCCAGCAGCCAAGATAGAAGTCCTACCGGGGAGCTGTTTTTT
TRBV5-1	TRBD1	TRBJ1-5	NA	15	CASRPDRGQNQPQHF	TGCGCCAGCAGGCCCGACAGGGGGCAAAATCAGCCCCAGCATTTT
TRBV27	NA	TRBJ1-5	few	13	CASSFSGDQPQHF	TGTGCCAGCAGTTTTTCCGGAGATCAGCCCCAGCATTTT
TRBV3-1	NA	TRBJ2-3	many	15	CASSPTPTSTDTQYF	TGTGCCAGCAGCCCGACCCCGACTAGCACAGATACGCAGTATTTT
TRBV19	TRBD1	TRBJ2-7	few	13	CASKGQGTYEQYF	TGTGCCAGTAAGGGACAGGGGACCTACGAGCAGTACTTC
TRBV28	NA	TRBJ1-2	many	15	CASRQIGDIDYGYTF	TGTGCCAGCAGACAAATTGGGGACATAGACTATGGCTACACCTTC
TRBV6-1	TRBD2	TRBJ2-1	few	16	CASSERAGGSYNEQFF	TGTGCCAGCAGTGAAAGAGCGGGGGGGTCCTACAATGAGCAGTTCTTC
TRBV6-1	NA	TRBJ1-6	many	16	CASSEVGGSMGSPLHF	TGTGCCAGCAGTGAAGTTGGGGGTTCCATGGGTTCACCCCTCCACTTT
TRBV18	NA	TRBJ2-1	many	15	CASSPLPSLYNEQFF	TGTGCCAGCTCACCTTTGCCATCCTTGTACAATGAGCAGTTCTTC
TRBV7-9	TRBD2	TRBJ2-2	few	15	CASSQAGGITGEPFF	TGTGCCAGCAGCCAAGCGGGGGGCATCACCGGGGAGCCGTTTTTT
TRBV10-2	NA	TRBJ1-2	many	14	CASSEGRGGYGYTF	TGCGCCAGCAGTGAGGGCAGGGGAGGCTATGGCTACACCTTC
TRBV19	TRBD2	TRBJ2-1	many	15	CASRKTSGGYNEQFF	TGTGCCAGTAGGAAGACTAGCGGGGGCTACAATGAGCAGTTCTTC
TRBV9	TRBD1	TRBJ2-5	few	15	CASSVGGQLQETQYF	TGTGCCAGCAGCGTAGGGGGACAGCTCCAAGAGACCCAGTACTTC
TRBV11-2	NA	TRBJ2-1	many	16	CASSIIQGSRYNEQFF	TGTGCCAGCAGCATAATTCAGGGGTCCAGGTACAATGAGCAGTTCTTC
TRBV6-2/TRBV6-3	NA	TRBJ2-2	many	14	CASTKGMYTGELFF	TGTGCCAGCACCAAAGGGATGTACACCGGGGAGCTGTTTTTT
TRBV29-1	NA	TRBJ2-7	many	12	CSVWDLGIEQYF	TGCAGCGTTTGGGACCTGGGGATCGAGCAGTACTTC
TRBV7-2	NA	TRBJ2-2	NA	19	CASSLEGPLGWGRTGELFF	TGTGCCAGCAGCTTAGAGGGCCCTCTCGGGTGGGGTCGCACCGGGGAGCTGTTTTTT
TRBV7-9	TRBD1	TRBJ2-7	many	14	CASSSRDSSYEQYF	TGTGCCAGCAGCAGCCGGGACAGCTCCTACGAGCAGTACTTC
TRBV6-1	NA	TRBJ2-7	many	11	CASSNIYEQYF	TGTGCCAGCAGTAACATCTACGAGCAGTACTTC
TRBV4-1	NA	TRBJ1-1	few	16	CASSQGTGERNTEAFF	TGCGCCAGCAGCCAAGGTACGGGGGAGAGGAACACTGAAGCTTTCTTT
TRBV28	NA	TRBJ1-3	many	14	CASASGHSGNTIYF	TGTGCTAGCGCCTCGGGACACTCTGGAAACACCATATATTTT
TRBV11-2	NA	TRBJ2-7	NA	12	CASSALTYEQYF	TGTGCCAGCAGCGCCCTGACCTACGAGCAGTACTTC
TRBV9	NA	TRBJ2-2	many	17	CASSVDREGEDTGELFF	TGTGCCAGCAGCGTAGACAGGGAGGGAGAGGACACCGGGGAGCTGTTTTTT
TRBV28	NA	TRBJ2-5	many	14	CASSLWDGQETQYF	TGTGCCAGCAGTTTGTGGGACGGCCAAGAGACCCAGTACTTC
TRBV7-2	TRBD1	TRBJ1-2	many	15	CASSLSGTVYTSYTF	TGTGCCAGCAGCTTGTCCGGGACAGTGTACACATCCTACACCTTC
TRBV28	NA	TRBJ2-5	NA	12	CASTPRQETQYF	TGTGCCAGCACCCCCAGGCAAGAGACCCAGTACTTC
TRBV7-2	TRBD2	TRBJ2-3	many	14	CASSSQLAGGSQYF	TGTGCCAGCAGCTCCCAACTAGCGGGGGGATCGCAGTATTTT
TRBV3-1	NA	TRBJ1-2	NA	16	CASSPKTSTGDCGCTF	TGTGCCAGCAGCCCTAAAACGTCAACAGGTGACTGTGGCTGCACCTTC
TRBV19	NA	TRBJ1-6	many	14	CASSIGGYNSPLHF	TGTGCCAGTAGTATTGGGGGGTATAATTCACCCCTCCACTTT
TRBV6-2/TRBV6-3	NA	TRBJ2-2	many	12	CASRGNTGELFF	TGTGCCAGCAGAGGTAACACCGGGGAGCTGTTTTTT
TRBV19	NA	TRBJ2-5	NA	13	CASRMGGAETQYF	TGTGCCAGTAGGATGGGGGGGGCAGAGACCCAGTACTTC
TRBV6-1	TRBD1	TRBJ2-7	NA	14	CASSIGQGWNEQYF	TGTGCCAGCAGTATCGGACAGGGGTGGAACGAGCAGTACTTC
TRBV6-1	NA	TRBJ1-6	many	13	CASRGHSYSPLHF	TGTGCCAGCAGGGGACACTCCTATTCACCCCTCCACTTT
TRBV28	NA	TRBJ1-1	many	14	CASSFHRVDTEAFF	TGTGCCAGCAGTTTTCACAGGGTAGACACTGAAGCTTTCTTT
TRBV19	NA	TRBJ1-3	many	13	CASRLGSGNTIYF	TGTGCCAGCAGACTAGGCTCTGGAAACACCATATATTTT
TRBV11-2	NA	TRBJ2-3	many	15	CASSSQTSSTDTQYF	TGTGCCAGCAGCTCGCAGACCTCTAGCACAGATACGCAGTATTTT
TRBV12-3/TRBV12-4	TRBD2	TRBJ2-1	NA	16	CASSPPSGTGYNEQFF	TGTGCCAGCAGCCCCCCTAGCGGGACCGGGTACAATGAGCAGTTCTTC
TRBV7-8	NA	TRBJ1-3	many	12	CASSSRGNTIYF	TGTGCCAGCAGCTCCCGGGGAAACACCATATATTTT
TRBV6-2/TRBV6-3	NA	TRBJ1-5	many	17	CASSYFGTFERDQPQHF	TGTGCCAGCAGTTACTTTGGGACGTTCGAGAGGGATCAGCCCCAGCATTTT
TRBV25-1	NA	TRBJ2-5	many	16	CASSEFAGRGQETQYF	TGTGCCAGCAGTGAATTCGCTGGGAGGGGGCAAGAGACCCAGTACTTC
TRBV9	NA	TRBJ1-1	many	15	CASSVGGNPNTEAFF	TGTGCCAGCAGCGTCGGGGGGAACCCGAACACTGAAGCTTTCTTT
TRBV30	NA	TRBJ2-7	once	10	CAWSVREQYF	TGTGCCTGGAGTGTACGCGAGCAGTACTTC